Each of the 30 T cell receptor beta chains below was sequenced from the same sample in a study of circulating and synovial CD4+ cells in juvenile arthritis. Only in-frame clones appear in the TCRdb table, and some are missing; sequencing was by immunoSEQ multiplex PCR. The profile shows 30,000 to 40,000 clones, nearly 95% of them singletons. Sequenced: CD4+ T cells from blood. Source of these receptors: a human donor with juvenile idiopathic arthritis.

The chain links TRBV9 to TRBJ2-2; TRBD2 agrees at 7 bases. The germline gives CDR1 SGDLS, CDR2 YYNGEE. This CDR3 has 17 residues. The V gene end was trimmed by 4 bases and the J gene end by 5 bases; junction bases not matched to a gene: 14. CDR3 loop: CASSPRGVAGLTGELFF. The CDR3 DNA follows: TGTGCCAGCAGCCCCCGGGGGGTAGCGGGTCTTACCGGGGAGCTGTTTTTT.

V is TRBV29-1 and J is TRBJ1-2; D may be TRBD1 (5 bases). Germline CDR1 reads SQVTM; CDR2 reads ANQGSEA. Trimming removed 0 bases at V and 6 bases at J, with 20 bases between. The CDR3 contains 16 residues. The CDR3 DNA follows: TGCAGCGTTGAAGATATGTTGGGGGGTTCTGTCCATGGCTACACCTTC. Translating it yields CSVEDMLGGSVHGYTF.

V usage is TRBV28 and J usage is TRBJ2-7; no clear D. The V and J ends lost 8 bases and 4 bases respectively, with 6 bases between them. The germline CDR1 and CDR2 sequences are MDHEN and SYDVKM. This CDR3 is built from 10 residues. In DNA form, the CDR3 reads TGTGCCAGCGCTAGATACGAGCAGTACTTC. Protein product: CASARYEQYF.

The rearrangement uses TRBV4-3 and TRBJ2-3; D gene unclear. From germline, CDR1 is LGHNA and CDR2 YSLEER. V was trimmed by 1 base and J by 0 bases, leaving 8 bases between them. The CDR3 extends over 15 amino acids. The CDR3 bases are TGCGCCAGCAGCCAAGGTGGCGGAAGCACAGATACGCAGTATTTT. It codes for CASSQGGGSTDTQYF.

This clone was seen just once. The chain is built from TRBV29-1 and TRBJ2-7, with a weak D call TRBD2 (6 bases). Trimming cost V 4 bases and J 2 bases, with 15 bases left between them. Germline CDR1 SQVTM, CDR2 ANQGSEA. CDR3 length: 14 amino acids. CDR3 DNA sequence: TGCAGCGTTGGAACGGGAGAGAGGGCCTACGAGCAGTACTTC. Protein sequence: CSVGTGERAYEQYF.

This chain uses TRBV30 with TRBJ2-2, with 7 bases aligning to TRBD1. Looked up from germline, CDR1 is GTSNPN and CDR2 is SVGIG (reference sequence). With 0 bases clipped from V and 6 bases from J, the junction kept 4 bases outside the gene matches. The CDR3 contains 14 residues. In DNA form, the CDR3 reads TGTGCCTGGAGTGTAAAGGGGGCGGCCGGGGAGCTGTTTTTT. This codes for CAWSVKGAAGELFF.

The rearrangement joins TRBV4-3 to TRBJ1-5; D might be TRBD1 (6 bases). V was trimmed by 1 base and J by 2 bases, leaving 12 bases between them. The CDR3 length is 16 residues. Germline assignment: CDR1 LGHNA and CDR2 YSLEER. Written as DNA, the CDR3 is TGCGCCAGCAGCCAAGGAGGGGGTATGGGCAATCAGCCCCAGCATTTT. Its protein product is CASSQGGGMGNQPQHF.

The chain links TRBV18 to TRBJ1-6; 7 bases map to TRBD1. With V trimmed by 3 bases and J by 9 bases, 8 bases remained unmatched. CDR3 length: 15 amino acids. The V gene's germline CDR1 is KGHSH and CDR2 LQKENI. The CDR3 bases are TGTGCCAGCTCACCGCAGACAGGGTCAGGTTCACCCCTCCACTTT. Protein: CASSPQTGSGSPLHF.

V gene TRBV28 combines with J gene TRBJ2-7; D remains ambiguous. This CDR3 has 12 residues. In germline, CDR1 is MDHEN, CDR2 SYDVKM. V lost 2 bases, J lost 3 bases, and 5 bases lay in between. This CDR3 is CASSLALYEQYF. The CDR3 nucleotides are TGTGCCAGCAGTTTAGCGCTCTACGAGCAGTACTTC. The complete variable domain, with remaining parts taken from reference TRBV28 and TRBJ2-7, reads DVKVTQSSRYLVKRTGEKVFLECVQDMDHENMFWYRQDPGLGLRLIYFSYDVKMKEKGDIPEGYSVSREKKERFSLILESASTNQTSMYLCASSLALYEQYFGPGTRLTVT.

The chain couples TRBV9 to TRBJ1-3, with D uncertain. The CDR3 runs 14 residues. V was pared by 4 bases and J by 0 bases, with 8 bases between. Looked up from germline, CDR1 is SGDLS and CDR2 is YYNGEE. In DNA, the CDR3 is TGTGCCAGCAGCACCCAGGCCTCTGGAAACACCATATATTTT. This translates into CASSTQASGNTIYF.

CDR3: CASSEWGQGAYEQYF. The CDR3 DNA reads as TGTGCCAGCAGTGAATGGGGACAGGGGGCCTACGAGCAGTACTTC. This chain uses TRBV6-1 with TRBJ2-7, with TRBD1 matching 11 bases. V lost 2 bases to trimming and J lost 2 bases; unmatched junction nucleotides: 2. This CDR3 has 15 amino acids. Germline CDR1 is MNHNS and CDR2 is SASEGT.

The chain links TRBV6-1 to TRBJ2-7, with D perhaps TRBD2 (6 bases). Trimming took 4 bases from V and 1 from J, leaving 17 bases between them. The CDR3 is 16 residues long. The germline V gene encodes CDR1 MNHNS and CDR2 SASEGT. CDR3 sequence (DNA): TGTGCCAGCAGTGGAGGAAGGGGTGGGGGGTCCTACGAGCAGTACTTC. It encodes CASSGGRGGGSYEQYF.

V gene TRBV15 combines with J gene TRBJ2-7; D is possibly TRBD1 (5 bases). Germline CDR1 reads LNHNV; CDR2 reads YYDKDF (reference sequence). V gave up 0 bases and J gave up 3 bases, with 9 bases separating them. The CDR3 is 14 residues long. The CDR3 DNA reads TGTGCCACCAGCAGAGACGGACAAGTCTACGAGCAGTACTTC. Its translation is CATSRDGQVYEQYF.

Written as DNA, the CDR3 is TGTGCCAGCAGCTTAGTGGCCAGGGGAGATAGCAATCAGCCCCAGCATTTT. It codes for CASSLVARGDSNQPQHF. The J gene is TRBJ1-5, the V gene TRBV7-2; possible D gene TRBD1, 6 bases. V gave up 1 base and J gave up 0 bases, with 13 bases separating them. CDR3 size: 17 residues. The germline gives CDR1 SGHTA, CDR2 FQGNSA.

V usage is TRBV19 and J usage is TRBJ2-2; 11 positions match TRBD2. CDR3 length equals 21 residues. Trimming cost V 4 bases and J 4 bases; bases outside gene matches: 20. Germline V gene lookup returns CDR1 LNHDA and CDR2 SQIVND (reference sequence). CDR3 coding DNA: TGTGCCAGTAGTACTACCAGGCGAACTAGCGGGAGTTGGTCCGGCACCGGGGAGCTGTTTTTT. The encoded protein is CASSTTRRTSGSWSGTGELFF.

The chain carries TRBV29-1 and TRBJ1-2; the match to TRBD1 covers 7 bases. After removal of 7 bases from V and 8 bases from J, the junction contained 13 bases not matched to a gene. The length of the CDR3 is 13 residues. Germline V lookup: CDR1 SQVTM, CDR2 ANQGSEA. The chain's CDR3 is CSASDRHPNGYTF. CDR3 sequence (DNA): TGCAGCGCCTCGGACAGGCACCCTAACGGCTACACCTTC.

The chain combines TRBV7-2 with TRBJ1-2; 8 nucleotides line up with TRBD1. V lost 3 bases and J lost 5; bases outside the gene matches: 5. From germline, CDR1 is SGHTA and CDR2 FQGNSA. The CDR3 runs 14 residues. As DNA, the CDR3 is TGTGCCAGCAGCTTCCCGGACAGGGATTATGGCTACACCTTC. Its protein is CASSFPDRDYGYTF.

J is TRBJ1-4 and V is TRBV5-4, with D unresolved. The CDR3 is 14 residues long. Germline V gives CDR1 SGHNT, CDR2 YYREEE (reference sequence). Trimming took off 0 bases at V and 8 bases at J, with 11 bases between the two ends. The CDR3 DNA follows: TGTGCCAGCAGCTTGGCACGGCGGAGGGAAAAACTGTTTTTT. Amino acids: CASSLARRREKLFF.

CDR3 DNA: TGTGCCAGTAGTCGGACAGGGGTGGACAATGAGCAGTTCTTC. Amino acids: CASSRTGVDNEQFF. This chain uses TRBV19 with TRBJ2-1, with 9 nucleotides matching TRBD1. This CDR3 is built from 14 residues. Germline V gene lookup returns CDR1 LNHDA and CDR2 SQIVND (reference sequence). V lost 5 bases, J lost 5 bases, and 4 bases stayed unmatched. The variable domain in full, with the rest retrieved from reference TRBV19 and TRBJ2-1, is DGGITQSPKYLFRKEGQNVTLSCEQNLNHDAMYWYRQDPGQGLRLIYYSQIVNDFQKGDIAEGYSVSREKKESFPLTVTSAQKNPTAFYLCASSRTGVDNEQFFGPGTRLTVL.

Comments on this clone: At one boundary the junction diverges from the germline segment, which might be a read error. This chain uses TRBV18 with TRBJ1-6; D remains unclear. CDR1 and CDR2 (germline): KGHSH, LQKENI. The CDR3 consists of 16 residues. The CDR3 region has the DNA TGTGCCAGCTCACCACCGACGGGAAGCACTAATTCCCCCCTCCACTTT. It encodes CASSPPTGSTNSPLHF.

The rearrangement joins TRBV6-1 to TRBJ1-4, with D maybe TRBD1 (6 bases). The germline V gene has CDR1 MNHNS and CDR2 SASEGT. This CDR3 has 16 residues. V shed 4 bases and J shed 0 bases, with 12 bases lying between them. The CDR3 coding sequence is TGTGCCAGCAGTGGAGGACAGCTGGCAACTAATGAAAAACTGTTTTTT. Translated: CASSGGQLATNEKLFF.

The chain joins TRBV6-4 to TRBJ1-2; the match to TRBD1 covers 9 bases. There are 15 residues in the CDR3. Germline trimming cut 6 bases from V and 8 bases from J; bases unmatched to any gene: 13. Per the germline V gene, CDR1 is MRHNA and CDR2 is SNTAGT. The CDR3 DNA sequence: TGTGCCAGCAGCTCTACCGGGACAGGGATATCCGGCTACACCTTC. Residues: CASSSTGTGISGYTF.

The CDR3 bases are TGTGCCAGCAGCTCCACCTGGGACAATAACTATGGCTACACCTTC. It encodes CASSSTWDNNYGYTF. The chain uses TRBV5-6 and TRBJ1-2; tentatively, D is TRBD1 (6 bases). CDR1 is SGHDT, CDR2 YYEEEE, per germline. V dropped 3 bases and J dropped 1 base, with 13 bases sitting between them. The CDR3 contains 15 residues.

The CDR3 DNA sequence: TGTGCCAGCAGCTTAGGGTTCAGACTAGCGGGGGGCAGTGAGCAGTTCTTC. Translation gives CASSLGFRLAGGSEQFF. The rearrangement joins TRBV7-3 to TRBJ2-1; 13 bases map to TRBD2. After removal of 2 bases from V and 9 bases from J, the junction contained 10 bases not matched to a gene. Germline CDR1 and CDR2: SGHTA and FQGTGA. The CDR3 has 17 residues.

The chain is built from TRBV6-5 and TRBJ1-1; 9 bases map to TRBD1. The trim removed 7 bases at V and 7 bases at J, leaving 7 bases unmatched. Per germline, CDR1 MNHEY and CDR2 SVGAGI. The CDR3 runs 13 residues. CDR3 bases: TGTGCCAGCAACCAACAGGGGGCAGGTGAAGCTTTCTTT. Translated: CASNQQGAGEAFF.

CDR3: CASSVLGQGRTGELFF. CDR3 coding DNA: TGTGCCAGCAGTGTACTTGGACAGGGTCGAACCGGGGAGCTGTTTTTT. The chain has TRBV2 and TRBJ2-2; 8 bases fit TRBD1. CDR1 is SNHLY, CDR2 FYNNEI, per germline. The length of the CDR3 is 16 residues. V trimming: 4 bases; J trimming: 5 bases; junction bases outside the gene matches: 9.

This chain joins TRBV15 and TRBJ1-2; 8 bases agree with TRBD1. V lost 4 bases, J lost 0 bases, and 7 bases stayed unmatched. The CDR3 runs to 16 residues. Germline V gene sequence: CDR1 LNHNV, CDR2 YYDKDF (reference sequence). CDR3 nucleotides: TGTGCCACCAGCAAGGGGACAGGAGTAGCTAACTATGGCTACACCTTC. It yields the protein CATSKGTGVANYGYTF.

The V and J genes are TRBV28 and TRBJ2-5; D is uncertain. Per the germline V gene, CDR1 is MDHEN and CDR2 is SYDVKM. With 5 bases removed from V and 8 bases from J, the gap between germline ends came to 15 bases. CDR3 length: 13 amino acids. Here the CDR3 reads CASSQRQPSTQYF. The CDR3, as DNA: TGTGCCAGCAGTCAACGACAACCGAGCACCCAGTACTTC. The complete variable domain, with remaining parts taken from reference TRBV28 and TRBJ2-5, reads DVKVTQSSRYLVKRTGEKVFLECVQDMDHENMFWYRQDPGLGLRLIYFSYDVKMKEKGDIPEGYSVSREKKERFSLILESASTNQTSMYLCASSQRQPSTQYFGPGTRLLVL.

This clone was detected only once. The V and J genes are TRBV6-1 and TRBJ1-6; D gene ambiguous. The germline V gene has CDR1 MNHNS and CDR2 SASEGT. The CDR3 is 15 residues long. V was cut by 7 bases and J by 9 bases, with 19 bases left in between. The CDR3 is CASITDVGSRSPLHF. The DNA of the CDR3 is TGTGCCAGCATTACCGACGTCGGGTCACGTTCACCCCTCCACTTT.

V is TRBV7-9 and J is TRBJ1-5, with 7 bases lining up with TRBD1. Germline values: CDR1 SEHNR, CDR2 FQNEAQ (reference sequence). CDR3 length equals 15 residues. V was pared by 6 bases and J by 4 bases, with 9 bases of the junction left unmatched. Here the CDR3 DNA reads TGTGCCAGCAGTCCTTTGACAGGGCCAAATCAGCCCCAGCATTTT. It yields the protein CASSPLTGPNQPQHF.